A single sample gave rise to the 18 T cell receptor beta chains below, sequenced in a study of vaccination and CD4 T cells after COVID-19. The time point: late sampling 161 to 241 days after vaccination in three convalescent patients. TCRdb redid the calling of the PCR reads with MiXCR, one entry per CDR3 protein. This repertoire shows under 30,000 distinct CDR3 sequences, approximately 49% found once; its top ten account for 5.5% to 7%. The specimen was CD4+ T cells from blood, collected about 7 months after SARS-CoV-2 vaccination. Source of these receptors: a human donor who had recovered from COVID-19.

The chain employs TRBV28 and TRBJ1-1; TRBD1 matches 8 bases. Trimming took 6 bases from V and 4 from J; bases not matched to a gene: 7. The CDR3 contains 14 residues. CDR1 is MDHEN, CDR2 SYDVKM, per germline. The chain's CDR3 is CASSKTGEVTEAFF. CDR3 nucleotides: TGTGCCAGCAGCAAGACAGGGGAGGTCACTGAAGCTTTCTTT.

The chain employs TRBV15 and TRBJ2-5; D unclear. The CDR3 extends over 14 amino acids. V was trimmed by 1 base and J by 2 bases, leaving 8 bases between them. CDR1 and CDR2 (germline): LNHNV, YYDKDF (reference sequence). Here the CDR3 reads CATSRGRVQETQYF. DNA for the CDR3: TGTGCCACCAGCAGAGGACGGGTGCAAGAGACCCAGTACTTC.

This clonotype was counted between two and nine times. The gene calls are TRBV7-2 and TRBJ2-2; D is unclear. Trimming removed 1 base at V and 5 bases at J, with 11 bases between. The CDR3 contains 15 residues. Germline CDR1 SGHTA, CDR2 FQGNSA. DNA for the CDR3: TGTGCCAGCAGCTTAGTACGGAGAGTGACCGGGGAGCTGTTTTTT. Translating it yields CASSLVRRVTGELFF.

In this sample, this clonotype turned up a few times. V usage is TRBV29-1 and J usage is TRBJ2-5; TRBD2 aligns across 7 bases. CDR1 and CDR2 (germline): SQVTM, ANQGSEA. This CDR3 contains 15 residues. V lost 1 base, J lost 4 bases, and 9 bases stayed unmatched. The CDR3 DNA reads TGCAGCGTTGAAGGCGGTAGCGGGCGGGTAGAGACCCAGTACTTC. Its translation: CSVEGGSGRVETQYF.

V is TRBV2 and J is TRBJ2-5, with D perhaps TRBD1 or TRBD2 (6 bases each). This CDR3 is built from 14 residues. V lost 5 bases to trimming and J lost 1 base, with 11 bases between them. Germline CDR1 is SNHLY and CDR2 is FYNNEI. The DNA of the CDR3 is TGTGCCAGCAGTCTAGGGGGACTCCAAGAGACCCAGTACTTC. Protein sequence: CASSLGGLQETQYF.

V usage is TRBV6-1 and J usage is TRBJ2-1; 15 bases map to TRBD2. The CDR3 length is 16 residues. The V and J ends lost 10 bases and 4 bases, in that order; junction bases with no gene match: 8. Germline V gene sequence: CDR1 MNHNS, CDR2 SASEGT. The CDR3 sequence: CATIGGLAGGYNEQFF. The CDR3 DNA is TGTGCCACAATAGGAGGACTAGCGGGAGGGTACAATGAGCAGTTCTTC.

CDR3 amino acids: CASSSSASGHNEQFF. In DNA form, the CDR3 reads TGTGCCAGCAGCTCCTCTGCGTCAGGGCACAATGAGCAGTTCTTC. The gene calls are TRBV7-9 and TRBJ2-1; possibly TRBD1 for D (5 bases). The CDR3 is made up of 15 amino acids. Germline values: CDR1 SEHNR, CDR2 FQNEAQ (reference sequence). Trimming cost V 4 bases and J 5 bases, with 15 bases left between them.

The CDR3 nucleotides read TGCAGCGCTTGGGATCTGGCGGGGGAGCAGTACTTC. Its translation is CSAWDLAGEQYF. The J gene is TRBJ2-7, the V gene TRBV29-1, with D possibly matching TRBD2 (6 bases). CDR1 and CDR2 (germline): SQVTM, ANQGSEA. The V end was cut by 7 bases, the J end by 7 bases, with 17 bases between. This CDR3 region has 12 residues.

In this sample, this clonotype turned up a few times. The chain joins TRBV20-1 to TRBJ1-1; D not certain. Trimming left V 1 base short and J 1 base short, with 10 bases between. The CDR3 contains 14 residues. Germline V lookup: CDR1 DFQATT, CDR2 SNEGSKA (reference sequence). The DNA for the CDR3 is TGCAGTGCTAGAGTGCCGCCAGGGAACACTGAAGCTTTCTTT. Protein sequence: CSARVPPGNTEAFF.

CDR3 DNA sequence: TGTGCCAGCAGTCCCGGGACAGGAAGCTCTGGGGCCAACGTCCTGACTTTC. It encodes CASSPGTGSSGANVLTF. V is TRBV12-3 or TRBV12-4 and J is TRBJ2-6; TRBD1 agrees at 8 bases. There are 17 residues in the CDR3. V shed 5 bases, J shed 0 bases, and the junction held 6 bases outside the gene matches.

The V and J genes are TRBV19 and TRBJ1-5, with D perhaps matching TRBD1 (5 bases). V lost 7 bases to trimming and J lost 5 bases, with 18 bases between them. The length of the CDR3 is 15 residues. In germline, CDR1 is LNHDA, CDR2 SQIVND (reference sequence). The CDR3 nucleotides are TGTGCCAGTAAAGGAGGGCTGAGCAGGGATCAGCCCCAGCATTTT. Its protein product is CASKGGLSRDQPQHF.

A single count supports this clonotype. The chain recombines TRBV5-4 with TRBJ1-2; D may be TRBD1 (6 bases). In germline, CDR1 is SGHNT, CDR2 YYREEE (reference sequence). The CDR3 runs 15 residues. Trimming removed 0 bases at V and 2 bases at J, with 11 bases between. CDR3 nucleotide sequence: TGTGCCAGCAGCTTGGTTGGGGGGCCGAACTATGGCTACACCTTC. Translation gives CASSLVGGPNYGYTF.

The chain carries TRBV28 and TRBJ2-1, with D possibly being TRBD1 (6 bases). Germline V gene data show CDR1 as MDHEN and CDR2 as SYDVKM. V was trimmed by 9 bases and J by 1 base, leaving 13 bases between them. The CDR3 length is 14 residues. For the CDR3, the DNA is TGTGCCAGTAGCCACAGGGCATCCTACAATGAGCAGTTCTTC. It specifies CASSHRASYNEQFF.

This sequence joins TRBV6-1 and TRBJ1-5, with 7 positions matching TRBD1. Germline loops: CDR1 MNHNS, CDR2 SASEGT. V was clipped by 6 bases and J by 4 bases; unmatched bases: 9. The CDR3 is made up of 15 amino acids. The CDR3 spells CASSRAGTANQPQHF. The CDR3, as DNA: TGTGCCAGCAGCCGAGCCGGGACAGCTAATCAGCCCCAGCATTTT.

The V gene is TRBV29-1, the J gene TRBJ2-5; the D gene could be TRBD1 or TRBD2 (5 bases each). Germline CDR1 reads SQVTM; CDR2 reads ANQGSEA. There are 14 residues in the CDR3. V shed 5 bases and J shed 1 base, with 14 bases lying between them. This CDR3 reads CSVCTGTCQETQYF. DNA for the CDR3: TGCAGCGTTTGTACCGGGACCTGCCAAGAGACCCAGTACTTC.

The J gene is TRBJ2-3, the V gene TRBV4-3; 7 bases line up with TRBD2. J was trimmed by 2 bases and V by 1 base; bases with no gene match: 9. Germline lookup yields CDR1 LGHNA and CDR2 YSLEER. CDR3 length equals 17 residues. The CDR3, as DNA: TGCGCCAGCAGCCAAGGAGCCCGAGCGGGATCCACAGATACGCAGTATTTT. As protein: CASSQGARAGSTDTQYF.

This clonotype has just a few counts. This chain joins TRBV15 and TRBJ1-1, with unresolved D. V was cut by 0 bases and J by 0 bases, with 11 bases left in between. This CDR3 comprises 16 residues. In germline, CDR1 is LNHNV, CDR2 YYDKDF (reference sequence). The CDR3 loop is CATSRDRQPMNTEAFF. Here the CDR3 DNA reads TGTGCCACCAGCAGAGATCGGCAGCCCATGAACACTGAAGCTTTCTTT.

The genes are TRBV4-3 and TRBJ2-5; 11 nucleotides align to TRBD2. V lost 5 bases to trimming and J lost 5 bases; unmatched junction nucleotides: 4. Germline V CDR1 and CDR2: LGHNA, YSLEER. The CDR3 is 14 amino acids. The CDR3 loop reads CASSLLAGDETQYF. The CDR3 bases are TGCGCCAGCAGCTTACTAGCGGGAGATGAGACCCAGTACTTC.